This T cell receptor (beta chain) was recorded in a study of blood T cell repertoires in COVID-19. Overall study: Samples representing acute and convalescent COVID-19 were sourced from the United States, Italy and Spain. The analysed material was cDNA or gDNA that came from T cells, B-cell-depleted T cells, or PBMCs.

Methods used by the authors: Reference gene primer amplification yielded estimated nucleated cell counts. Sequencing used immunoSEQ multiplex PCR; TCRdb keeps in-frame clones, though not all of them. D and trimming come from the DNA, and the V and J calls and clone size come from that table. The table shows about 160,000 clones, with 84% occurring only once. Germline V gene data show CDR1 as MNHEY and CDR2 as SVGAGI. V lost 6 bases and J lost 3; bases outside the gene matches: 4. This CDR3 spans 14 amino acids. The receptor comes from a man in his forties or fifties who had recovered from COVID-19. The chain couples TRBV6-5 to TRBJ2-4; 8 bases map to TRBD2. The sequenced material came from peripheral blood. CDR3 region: CASSRGGSKNIQYF. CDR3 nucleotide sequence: TGTGCCAGCAGCCGGGGGGGGAGCAAAAACATTCAGTACTTC.